This T cell receptor beta chain derives from a study of identical twins (dated by TCRdb to between 2015 and 2016). Concerning the study at large: The study deep-sequenced TCR alpha and beta repertoires from monozygotic twins, unrelated adults of various ages and cord blood to test whether fetal clonotypes persist. To rule out contamination, replicate twin experiments were performed at different times with different library preparation protocols.

On the study overall, not on this receptor specifically: Out-of-frame TCR alpha sequences shared between twins showed an excess of low generation-probability sequences compared with coincidental sharing between unrelated individuals. Abundant cord blood beta clonotypes had fewer insertions, young adult naive repertoires showed a similar but weaker trend, and memory repertoires showed no such trend. Zero-insertion analyses could be partly confounded by invariant T cells such as MAIT and iNKT, though diverse VJ usage argued against such confounding for most clonotypes. Recombination models systematically underestimated out-of-frame TCR alpha sharing in monozygotic twins but agreed with sharing between unrelated individuals. Excess twin sharing in beta out-of-frame sequences was weaker because fewer shared sequences lowered the signal-to-noise ratio. Because the same donors could not be followed over many years, the conclusions relied on cross-sectional statistical analysis.

In regard to this clonotype: Its antigen remains unidentified. Per-base qualities were not stored, and no clone one base away is much larger.

Trimming removed 3 bases from V and 1 base from J; the gene matches leave 3 bases unexplained. From cysteine to phenylalanine, the CDR3 is 16 amino acids long. CDR3 DNA is the only sequence kept; it has 48 bases, read in frame from the first base. According to the germline V gene, CDR1 reads SGHTA and CDR2 reads FQGTGA. Library preparation employed 5' RACE. Sequenced using an Illumina HiSeq 2000. A universal primer binding site was introduced by template switching, and a unique molecular identifier was present in the final cDNA, enabling accurate counting of TCR cDNA molecules. First-strand cDNA for TCR alpha and beta chains was synthesized from specific primers in the conserved constant-segment region. Each cDNA library was double barcoded, with a SMART-Mk sample barcode plus Illumina barcodes, to control for contamination. TruSeq adapter sequences, together with Illumina sample barcodes, were added in two successive PCR steps. The TCR alpha and beta cDNA libraries were sequenced on the Illumina HiSeq platform using custom primers. In the source study's methods: Unique molecular identifiers were extracted from raw reads with MiGEC, and CDR3 positions were determined with MiXCR. Recombination models were inferred per individual with the repgenHMM and IGoR tools using an EM algorithm. The analysis of shared clonotypes was done with the tcR package in R, with sharing normalized by the product of cloneset sizes. Out-of-frame nonproductive sequences were analyzed to study raw recombination free of thymic and clonal selection effects. The public reads were reanalyzed by TCRdb: fastp trimming at Q25, MiXCR alignment, in-frame beta chains only. Each record represents a unique CDR3 protein, reported with the most common genes and DNA among its rows. For this entry, the V and J calls and clone size follow TCRdb and not the study's own pipeline. The sample table contains 600,000 to 800,000 distinct CDR3 sequences; only one count was recorded for 21% of them. The ten largest make up about 4.5% of the sample.

All donors were healthy Caucasians. The twin cohort consisted of three pairs of female monozygotic twins, all aged roughly 18 to 29 years. RNA for TCR libraries was isolated from peripheral blood mononuclear cells. These same data were also listed under a study on T cells expressing NK-cell markers. The second paper further reports: About eight donors provided sorted CD3+CD56+NKG2C+, CD3+CD56+NKG2C- and CD3+CD56-NKG2C+ T-cell subsets, whose TCR beta-chain repertoires were profiled. Among the eight sequenced donors, seven were HCMV-seropositive and one was HCMV-seronegative. To restrict sorting to alphabetaTCR-expressing T cells, an anti-gammadeltaTCR antibody was added in several experiments. In 6 or 7 donors, the dominant CD3+CD56+NKG2C+ clonotypes ranked among the top 10 CD8+ clonotypes, making up about 1.0-8% of CD8+ T cells. Those dominant clonotypes were again the most abundant among CD3+CD56-NKG2C+ cells in a few donors, at roughly 25-65%. It remained unclear whether the expanded NKG2C-expressing T cell clones were specific for HCMV antigens. All eight donors whose samples were sequenced were randomly selected healthy volunteers, three of them men and five women. To determine HCMV serostatus, a commercial ELISA kit was used to detect HCMV-specific IgG in serum. Bulk peripheral blood T-cell repertoires were additionally sequenced from unsorted PBMC for several donors. MIGEC was used to demultiplex reads and group reads by UMI, and MiTCR was used to assemble and quantify clonotypes. Only TCR cDNA sequences supported by at least two reads were kept to exclude erroneous sequences. The tcR package was used for downstream repertoire analysis, with clonotypes matched between fractions based on CDR3 nucleotide sequence plus V segment. VDJmatch was used to annotate antigen specificity against VDJdb, with one amino acid substitution in CDR3 allowed.

What was sequenced was PBMCs. The rearrangement joined TRBV7-3 to TRBJ2-2; 9 bases in the junction line up with TRBD2. The TCR originated in a woman aged 18 to 35 in good health. The DNA reads as follows: TGTGCCAGCAGCTTCCAAGCGGGGGGGAACACCGGGGAGCTGTTTTTT. Translated, this is CASSFQAGGNTGELFF.